This T cell receptor beta chain was found in a study of CD8+ T cells in alopecia areata listed by TCRdb under 2018. Regarding the complete study: Treated patients were enrolled in an open-label pilot trial of oral tofacitinib at 5 to 10 mg twice daily for moderate-to-severe alopecia areata. In humans, TCRbeta sequencing was performed on scalp tissue and on sorted CD4+ and CD8+ peripheral blood T cells from healthy controls and from patients with patchy or totalis/universalis alopecia areata. In both human patients and the C3H/HeJ mouse model, the study applied high-throughput TCRbeta sequencing to look at T cell clonal expansion in alopecia areata. Scalp clonality was compared among normal scalp (n=4), patchy alopecia areata scalp (n=8), and alopecia totalis/universalis scalp (n=8). Tofacitinib was administered for 6 to 18 months, and 6 months of follow-up off drug were then conducted to assess delayed response and recurrence. RNA was extracted with the PAXgene miRNA kit for fixed scalp, the miRNeasy kit for PBMCs, and the RNeasy kit for mouse skin. Amplification of TCRbeta CDR3 regions was done by immunoSEQ multiplex PCR using 35 Vbeta forward primers and 13 Jbeta reverse primers. Tofacitinib-treated patients had biopsies at baseline and at 4 and 24 weeks of treatment, with a later scalp biopsy in several patients.

Measured from the cysteine to the phenylalanine, the CDR3 is 14 residues long. Only the CDR3 DNA is retained, 42 bases long and in frame from the first base. V is clipped by 0 bases and J by 0 bases, and the sequence between their germline boundaries is 1 base long. From a lookup of the germline V gene, CDR1 and CDR2 are SGHRS and YFSETQ. The time point label for this specimen denotes: baseline before oral tofacitinib. Lesional scalp punch biopsies and peripheral blood were collected from alopecia areata patients. PBMCs were separated by density centrifugation and stained for CD3, CD4 and CD8, after which CD4+ and CD8+ T cells were sorted on a FACSAria. This clone showed up just a few times. Its antigen is unknown. There are no base qualities to consult, and no much larger clone falls within one base. Library preparation used the immunoSEQ multiplex PCR assay. RNA was extracted from all samples and reverse transcribed into cDNA as template for TCR sequencing. SuperScript III was used for first-strand cDNA synthesis, primed with a 2:1 mix of oligo-dT and random hexamers. A synthetic immune receptor repertoire was used to assess amplification bias, and residual bias was removed computationally. The authors processed their data as follows. After raw reads were preprocessed to remove errors, the CDR3 was defined following IMGT conventions as running from the conserved cysteine to phenylalanine. To get clonality, Shannon entropy was normalized by log2 of the number of productive unique TCRs and the result was subtracted from 1. Whether each scalp clone was CD4 or CD8 was inferred by checking scalp TCRbeta sequences against the CD4 and CD8 repertoires from sorted blood. TCRdb carries this immuneACCESS record with in-frame sequences only. Its versions omit some clonotypes, under half of them owing to an unresolved V gene in the studies checked, with the rest unexplained. That table furnishes V, J and clone size, whereas the DNA furnished D and trimming. The sample records about 150,000 clones, roughly 50% of which are singletons. Under 7.5% of the sample goes to the ten largest clones.

The study at large found these results: Lesional scalp, especially in alopecia totalis/universalis, showed higher clonality and more expanded CD8+ clones than normal scalp, suggesting antigenic drive. Resident alphabeta T cells in normal human skin are also sequenced, complicating scalp TCR repertoire analysis, unlike mouse skin dominated by gammadelta T cells. TCR sequences shared between patients were less clear than in mice, possibly partly because of HLA diversity in the patient population.

The rearranged segments are TRBV5-1 and TRBJ2-6; the D gene is unclear. Material: CD4+ T cells sorted from blood, obtained at week 0. The receptor was derived from a human donor with alopecia areata. The DNA reads as follows: TGCGCCAGCAGCTTGGACTCTGGGGCCAACGTCCTGACTTTC. Its translation reads: CASSLDSGANVLTF.